These T cell receptor beta chains were read from a single sample in a study of T cell repertoires in cytomegalovirus infection. TCRdb itself ran the reads through MiXCR, one entry per CDR3 protein. The sample holds just under 550,000 distinct CDR3 sequences; less than 30% are singletons and the top ten take about 13%. Sequenced sample: PBMCs. These receptors were collected from a human donor in good health (CMV status not recorded). Some clones in this sample may be carry-over from other donors' samples. CDR3s include the opening cysteine and the closing phenylalanine or tryptophan. Fields, in order: D gene, J gene, clone size, V gene, CDR3 DNA, CDR3 protein. A D gene is named only where the DNA matches it firmly. Expanded clones are given a class, and other clones once, few, many or no size at all.

- | TRBJ1-1 | - | TRBV10-3 | TGTGCCATCACGGGCCAAGCGGGGTTGAACACTGAAGCTTTCTTT | CAITGQAGLNTEAFF
- | TRBJ2-7 | - | TRBV28 | TGTGCCAGCAGTTTTCCGGTTACCTACGAGCAGTACTTC | CASSFPVTYEQYF
TRBD2 | TRBJ2-1 | many | TRBV7-8 | TGTGCCAGCAACCTCGGGTTAGCGGGCGACTACAATGAGCAGTTCTTC | CASNLGLAGDYNEQFF
- | TRBJ1-1 | - | TRBV28 | TGTGCCAGCAGTTCGATCGAATACGAGAACACTGAAGCTTTCTTT | CASSSIEYENTEAFF
- | TRBJ1-5 | few | TRBV6-6 | TGTGCCAGCAGCGAAACAGCCAGGGGTCAGCCCCAGCATTTT | CASSETARGQPQHF
TRBD1 | TRBJ1-1 | many | TRBV12-3/TRBV12-4 | TGTGCCAGCAGGACGGGACAGGGGAACACTGAAGCTTTCTTT | CASRTGQGNTEAFF
- | TRBJ2-1 | - | TRBV14 | TGTGCCAGCAGCCCCGTCTCCGGTGAGCAGTTCTTC | CASSPVSGEQFF
TRBD1 | TRBJ2-2 | few | TRBV7-2 | TGTGCCAGCGGCGGGACAGGGGAAACCGGGGAGCTGTTTTTT | CASGGTGETGELFF
- | TRBJ1-1 | - | TRBV28 | TGTGCCAGCAGTCTTACACCCGGGGGATCAGAAGCTTTCTTT | CASSLTPGGSEAFF
TRBD1 | TRBJ1-5 | few | TRBV6-2/TRBV6-3 | TGTGCCAGCAGCTCTCACGAAGGACAGGGGCCAGTGCCCCAGCATTTT | CASSSHEGQGPVPQHF
TRBD1 | TRBJ1-5 | many | TRBV7-2 | TGTGCCAGCAGCTTAGCGGCCCCCTACAGGGGGCGTCAGCCCCAGCATTTT | CASSLAAPYRGRQPQHF
- | TRBJ1-3 | few | TRBV15 | TGTGCCACCAGCAGAGATGGTGCTAGAGGAAACACCATATATTTT | CATSRDGARGNTIYF
- | TRBJ2-3 | - | TRBV24-1 | TGTGCCACCAGTGAGCCCGGACCCACAGATACGCAGTATTTT | CATSEPGPTDTQYF
- | TRBJ2-1 | - | TRBV12-3/TRBV12-4 | TGTGCCAGCAGTCTGAGACAGGCGACTCATGAGCAGTTCTTC | CASSLRQATHEQFF
- | TRBJ2-1 | - | TRBV19 | TGTGCCAGTACCGACCTCAGGACTCCTCGTTGGGTCTTC | CASTDLRTPRWVF
- | TRBJ2-7 | - | TRBV28 | TGTGCCAGCAGTCCGGGGCGGTACGAGCAGTACTTC | CASSPGRYEQYF
- | TRBJ1-2 | - | TRBV28 | TGTGCCAGCAGTTTTCTCGACAGGTATTATGGCTACACCTTC | CASSFLDRYYGYTF
TRBD2 | TRBJ2-7 | - | TRBV4-1 | TGCGCCAGCAGCCAAGAACGGGCTAGCGGCTCCTACGAGCAGTACTTC | CASSQERASGSYEQYF
- | TRBJ1-5 | - | TRBV19 | TGTGCCAGTAGCGTCCGGGTCCCCAATCAGCCCCAGCATTTT | CASSVRVPNQPQHF
TRBD1 | TRBJ2-1 | few | TRBV6-2/TRBV6-3 | TGTGCCAGCAGTGACCGGGACAGGGCCAATGAGCAGTTCTTC | CASSDRDRANEQFF
TRBD1 | TRBJ1-2 | few | TRBV7-2 | TGTGCCAGCAGCCCTAGACAGGGGGCATCCGGTGGCTACACCTTC | CASSPRQGASGGYTF
TRBD2 | TRBJ2-7 | - | TRBV19 | TGTGCCAGTAGTATAGATCCCGACAGCGGGGCCAACTCCTACGAGCAGTACTTC | CASSIDPDSGANSYEQYF
- | TRBJ1-1 | - | TRBV6-5 | TGTGCCAGCGGAAGCAGGGAGGGCACTGAAGCTTTCTTT | CASGSREGTEAFF
TRBD2 | TRBJ2-5 | many | TRBV4-3 | TGCGCCAGCAGCCAAGAGGCGGGAGGATTGCAGACCCAGTACTTC | CASSQEAGGLQTQYF
- | TRBJ1-4 | - | TRBV6-1 | TGTGCCAGCAGGGGTCTGAGAAATGAAAAACTGTTTTTT | CASRGLRNEKLFF
TRBD1 | TRBJ1-6 | - | TRBV27 | TGTGCCAGCAGTCAGGGGGCCCTTAATTCACCCCTCCACTTT | CASSQGALNSPLHF
- | TRBJ1-4 | few | TRBV12-3/TRBV12-4 | TGTGCCAGCAGTTTGGGGTTTGATGAAAAACTGTTTTTT | CASSLGFDEKLFF
- | TRBJ1-4 | - | TRBV5-1 | TGCGCCAGCAGCTTGGCACGGACCACCGCAACTAATGAAAAACTGTTTTTT | CASSLARTTATNEKLFF
- | TRBJ2-1 | few | TRBV7-2 | TGTGCCAGCAGCTTAGGGTGGGAGAATGAGCAGTTCTTC | CASSLGWENEQFF
- | TRBJ2-2 | many | TRBV6-2/TRBV6-3 | TGTGCCAGCAGTTACCCTGATGGGGAGCTGTTTTTT | CASSYPDGELFF
TRBD1 | TRBJ1-4 | - | TRBV6-5 | TGTGCCAGCAGTTACTGGACAGGGGGATCAAATGAAAAACTGTTTTTT | CASSYWTGGSNEKLFF
- | TRBJ2-1 | few | TRBV6-6 | TGTGCCAGCATGCTAGGGGTAGTGCAAAATGAGCAGTTCTTC | CASMLGVVQNEQFF
- | TRBJ1-1 | - | TRBV12-3/TRBV12-4 | TGTGCCAGCAGTTCGACGCGGAGTGAAGCTTTCTTT | CASSSTRSEAFF
TRBD2 | TRBJ2-1 | - | TRBV6-4 | TGTGCCAGCAGCGCAAACGCAGGCCTAGCGGTAGTTGAGCAGTTCTTC | CASSANAGLAVVEQFF
TRBD2 | TRBJ2-5 | - | TRBV5-1 | TGCGCCAGCAGCTTGGGGTCTATAAATAGACTAGCGGGAGCGAGCCAGACCCAGTACTTC | CASSLGSINRLAGASQTQYF
TRBD2 | TRBJ2-7 | - | TRBV18 | TGTGCCAGCTCAACCCTAGCGGGAGTGACCTACGAGCAGTACTTC | CASSTLAGVTYEQYF
- | TRBJ1-1 | once | TRBV20-1 | TGCAGTGCTAGCCGGCAGGAAGGTGTAGCTTTCTTT | CSASRQEGVAFF
- | TRBJ2-2 | once | TRBV2 | TGTGCCAGCAGCCAAGGACCGAGCGGGGAGCTGTTTTTT | CASSQGPSGELFF
TRBD2 | TRBJ2-1 | many | TRBV7-2 | TGTGCCAGCAGCGAAAACCGGGGACTAGCCTCTTCCAATGAGCAGTTCTTC | CASSENRGLASSNEQFF
TRBD2 | TRBJ2-1 | many | TRBV7-4 | TGTGCCAGCAGCCCGGCAAATGAGCGGGAGTTCAATGAGCAGTTCTTC | CASSPANEREFNEQFF
- | TRBJ1-1 | - | TRBV4-1 | TGCGCCAGCAATTCTGAGTTTCGCGCTGAAGCTTTCTTT | CASNSEFRAEAFF
TRBD2 | TRBJ2-5 | - | TRBV12-3/TRBV12-4 | TGTGCCAGCAGTCACGTTCCGGGGGTAGCGGGGGTGGAAGAGACCCAGTACTTC | CASSHVPGVAGVEETQYF
- | TRBJ1-1 | - | TRBV12-3/TRBV12-4 | TGTGCCAGCAGTTGGGCCAGCTTGAACACTGAAGCTTTCTTT | CASSWASLNTEAFF
- | TRBJ2-7 | once | TRBV6-2/TRBV6-3 | TGTGCCAGCAGTTTCCTCAAAGGAAAGGGTCTCGGCGAGCAGTACTTC | CASSFLKGKGLGEQYF
TRBD2 | TRBJ2-1 | many | TRBV5-5 | TGTGCCAGCAAAACTAGCGGGAGCTACAATGAGCAGTTCTTC | CASKTSGSYNEQFF